A single TCR beta chain is shown here with its context. Its antigen is not identified. This sample was included in a study of T-cell memory formation after mild COVID-19. Looking at the study overall: TCR clustering was largely donor specific. General observations from the study: The second-wave clones peaking on day 37 were not confirmed as SARS-CoV-2-specific. Among CD4+ contracting clones, most were CM and EM, and CD8+ ones EMRA.

J gave up 0 bases and V 5 bases, and 6 bases lay outside the gene matches. The CDR3 covers 15 residues. The 5'RACE method, run with constant-segment primers, produced TCR alpha and TCR beta cDNA libraries (carrying sample barcodes and UMIs). TCRdb re-derived calls from the 5' RACE reads in MiXCR, one entry per CDR3 protein. The data show about 500,000 distinct CDR3 sequences, with around 21% seen just once and around an eighth held by the top ten. This TCR was sampled from an adult woman who had mild COVID-19 (a few samples of this study predate the infection). Cell type and time point are not known. The V and J genes are TRBV12-3 or TRBV12-4 and TRBJ2-7; 8 positions agree with TRBD1. Sequencing was carried out using PBMCs or a T cell subset sorted from them (not recorded which). DNA of the CDR3: TGTGCCAGCAGTCCCCGGGACAGGAGCTCCTACGAGCAGTACTTC. Its translation: CASSPRDRSSYEQYF.